The sequence of this T cell receptor beta chain was determined in a study of shared clonotypes between healthy human individuals. Both subsets, CD45RA+ naive and CD45RA-negative memory, were split from the CD4+ cells. The protocol was immunoSEQ multiplex PCR, while the TCRdb copy is restricted to in-frame clones and leaves out a portion. The sample records approximately 1,500,000 clones, approximately 98% being singletons. The germline gives CDR1 SGHAT, CDR2 FQDESV (reference sequence). V was trimmed by 1 base and J by 5 bases, leaving 11 bases between them. The length of the CDR3 is 14 residues. The V and J genes are TRBV11-1 and TRBJ1-1; a weak D match, TRBD1 (5 bases). Sample: naive CD4+ T cells sorted from blood. Regarding subset: CD45RA+ positively selected. This TCR came from a man aged 25 to 40 in good health. The CDR3 region is CASSLVREETEAFF. CDR3 coding DNA: TGTGCCAGCAGCTTAGTCAGGGAGGAGACTGAAGCTTTCTTT.